This record concerns one T cell receptor beta chain sequence. The antigen it recognizes is unknown. Base qualities were left out, and no much larger clone turns up one base away. Two independent genomic DNA replicates were amplified for each sample, with approximately 0.5 ug used for blood and approximately 1.5 ug for tumor or normal breast. TCRB sequencing of genomic DNA was carried out with the ImmunoSeq Intro kit according to the manufacturer's instructions. Multiplex PCR ran around 30 cycles with proprietary primers and spike-in control sequences for absolute quantification. Single-end 150-bp reads were used to sequence an 87-bp fragment spanning the CDR3 and the flanking V and J genes. Seven samples, each with two replicates, were multiplexed per lane of an Illumina MiSeq using version 3.0 chemistry. The source study handled its data this way. Raw data were processed by the vendor's proprietary pipeline, with both replicates merged into one result per sample. A clonotype was defined as productive rearrangements that share the same V-gene family, CDR3 amino acid sequence and J-gene segment. Clonality was calculated as 1 minus the normalized Shannon entropy (Pielou evenness) of TCRB abundances. To estimate T cell density, the total number of templates was divided by the number of input cells, which was inferred from the amount of DNA input. Recon, run with its default parameters, was used to estimate overall repertoire diversity and clonality. Tumor-enriched clonotypes were defined as having over 0.1% abundance in tumor and at least 32-fold higher abundance than in normal breast. The table comes from immuneACCESS by way of TCRdb, which keeps in-frame sequences with V and J called. Part of the clones is missing from these tables; in studies checked, under half for an unresolved V gene and the rest for unknown reasons. The D gene and trimming were derived from the DNA, and the V and J assignments and clone size from that table. Here the sample has about 46,000 clones; about 77% occur a single time. The ten most abundant clones make up roughly 3% of the sample.

These data are taken from a study of early stage breast cancer tumors (dated by TCRdb to the late 2010s). With regard to the full study: Of the approximately 16 invasive breast tumors, some twelve were found to be estrogen receptor-positive, progesterone receptor-positive and HER2-negative. About 70% of the 12 ER+/PR+/HER2- tumors were invasive ductal carcinomas, while the other four were invasive lobular carcinomas. On average, each sample had 8.5 to 10-fold read coverage. Across all samples, 2.5 million to 3 million templates representing 1.2 million or so unique clonotypes were detected.

The study profiled bulk TCR beta-chain repertoires in matched peripheral blood, tumor and adjacent normal breast tissue taken from approximately 15 patients with early-stage breast cancer. Before surgery, whole blood (about 5-10 mL) was collected into EDTA tubes and processed within 2 hours. Ficoll-Paque centrifugation in SepMate-50 tubes was used to isolate peripheral blood mononuclear cells. For storage in liquid nitrogen, PBMCs were cryopreserved as aliquots of about 1.9 to 4 million cells in around 90% FBS with about 10% DMSO. The Qiagen AllPrep DNA/RNA Mini kit was used to extract genomic DNA. Findings and caveats that apply to the study as a whole: Repertoires from blood and normal breast were more alike than repertoires from blood and tumor, and in about 85% of the 16 patients, comparing each tissue with blood separated tumor from normal. Analysis by tumor subtype was prevented by the small cohort size. Compared with adjacent normal breast tissue, tumors had about 2.5-fold higher T cell density and higher clonality. Sequencing bulk genomic DNA from unsorted cells could not capture chain pairing or functional markers like CD4, CD8 and FOXP3. Enriched TCRB sequences shared across patients were mostly commonly generated sequences, unlikely to play an important role in the tumor microenvironment.

From the cysteine up to the phenylalanine, the CDR3 has a length of 11 residues. The CDR3 DNA has 33 bases and is translated from base 1. The germline V gene (reference sequence) gives CDR1 as SEHNR and CDR2 as FQNEAQ. V is clipped by 5 bases and J by 6 bases, and the sequence between their germline boundaries is 6 bases long. The receptor was isolated from a person aged 35 to 50 with breast cancer. The sample consisted of blood. The chain was built from TRBV7-9 and TRBJ2-3; the D gene is perhaps TRBD1 or TRBD2, each of them matching over 5 bases. The DNA is TGTGCCAGCAGCGAGGGGGATACGCAGTATTTT. This gives the protein CASSEGDTQYF.